This T cell receptor (beta chain) was sequenced during a study of post-analysis software for immune sequencing data. Remarks on this clonotype: Its antigen remains unknown.

Carried by the TCR beta cDNA libraries were unique molecular identifiers. TCRdb analysed the PCR reads with MiXCR anew, one entry per CDR3 protein. The sample contains roughly 870,000 distinct CDR3 sequences, approximately 53% of which appear only once. With 3 bases removed from V and 7 bases from J, the gap between germline ends came to 14 bases. Germline V lookup: CDR1 SGHRS, CDR2 YFSETQ. The CDR3 extends over 14 amino acids. Study results and caveats: In patients, TRBV5-6, TRBV5-1 and TRBV20-1 belonged to about five TRBV segments found more frequently than in controls. Normalized Chao1 diversity was significantly reduced in patients versus controls.

The clonotype originates from a girl aged 10 to 17 with multiple sclerosis. Specimen: blood. J is TRBJ2-4 and V is TRBV5-1, with D possibly TRBD2 on 5 matching bases. CDR3 sequence reads: CASSSGPGMNIQYF. The CDR3 bases are TGCGCCAGCAGCTCGGGTCCGGGGATGAACATTCAGTACTTC.